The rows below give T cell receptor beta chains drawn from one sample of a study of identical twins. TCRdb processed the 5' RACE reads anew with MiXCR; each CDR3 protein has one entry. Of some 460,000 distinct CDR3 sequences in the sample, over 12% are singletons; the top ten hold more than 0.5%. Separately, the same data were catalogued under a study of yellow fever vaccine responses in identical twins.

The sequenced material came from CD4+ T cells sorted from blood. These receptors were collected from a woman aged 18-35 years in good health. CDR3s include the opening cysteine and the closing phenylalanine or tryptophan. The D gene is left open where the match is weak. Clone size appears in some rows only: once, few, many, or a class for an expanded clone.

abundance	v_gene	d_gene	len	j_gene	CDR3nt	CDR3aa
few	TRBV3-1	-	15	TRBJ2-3	TGTGCCAGCAGCCAAGCCGAGACCCGGGGGGATACGCAGTATTTT	CASSQAETRGDTQYF
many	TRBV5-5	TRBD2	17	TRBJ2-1	TGTGCCAGCAGCTCCGATTATCTTAGCGGGATTTACAATGAGCAGTTCTTC	CASSSDYLSGIYNEQFF
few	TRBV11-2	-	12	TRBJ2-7	TGTGCCAGCAGCTTAGCTATGAACGAGCAGTACTTC	CASSLAMNEQYF
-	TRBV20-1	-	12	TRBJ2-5	TGCAGTGCTATCCAGGTTGGGGAGACCCAGTACTTC	CSAIQVGETQYF
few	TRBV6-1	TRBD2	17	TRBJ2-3	TGTGCCAGCACCAGGACTAGCGGGAGTATTGTAACAGATACGCAGTATTTT	CASTRTSGSIVTDTQYF
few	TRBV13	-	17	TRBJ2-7	TGTGCCAGCAGCCTGGCGATGACAGGCTCGGGATCCTACGAGCAGTACTTC	CASSLAMTGSGSYEQYF
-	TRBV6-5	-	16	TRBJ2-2	TGTGCCAGCAGTTACTCGATTCTCCCTGGGACCGGGGAGCTGTTTTTT	CASSYSILPGTGELFF
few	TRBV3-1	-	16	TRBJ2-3	TGTGCCAGCAGTCGATCAGAGGGTGTTGTGACAGATACGCAGTATTTT	CASSRSEGVVTDTQYF
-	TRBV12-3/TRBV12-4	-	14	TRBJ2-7	TGTGCCAGCATCAAAGGGGGGGGGAGCTACGAGCAGTACTTC	CASIKGGGSYEQYF
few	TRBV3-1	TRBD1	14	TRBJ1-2	TGTGCCAGCAGCCCGACAGGGGGAACAATCGGCTACACCTTC	CASSPTGGTIGYTF
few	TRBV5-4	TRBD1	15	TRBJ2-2	TGTGCCAGCAGTCGCACAGGGGGCGACACCGGGGAGCTGTTTTTT	CASSRTGGDTGELFF
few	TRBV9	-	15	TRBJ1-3	TGTGCCAGCAGCGTAGGAGCAGGGAATGGAAACACCATATATTTT	CASSVGAGNGNTIYF
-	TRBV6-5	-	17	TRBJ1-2	TGTGCCAGCAGTTACGCGAGGGGAGGACCTACTAACTATGGCTACACCTTC	CASSYARGGPTNYGYTF
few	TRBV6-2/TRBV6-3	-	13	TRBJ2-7	TGTGCCAGCAGTTACCTACGCGACTACGAGCAGTACTTC	CASSYLRDYEQYF